Below are 8 T cell receptor beta chains sequenced from a single sample in a study of blood T cell repertoires in COVID-19. TCRdb's table, derived via immunoSEQ multiplex PCR, lists solely in-frame clones and lacks some. Among under 200,000 clones listed, about 85% were seen once. The source material was peripheral blood. These TCRs come from a man aged 70-80 years with active or convalescent COVID-19.

The chain joins TRBV24-1 to TRBJ2-1, with 12 bases matching TRBD2. The CDR3 has 15 residues. Germline V gives CDR1 KGHDR, CDR2 SFDVKD. Trimming at V came to 8 bases and at J to 4 bases, leaving 5 bases not matched to a gene. The DNA for the CDR3 is TGTGCCACCACCAGACTAGCGGGAGTTTACAATGAGCAGTTCTTC. Its translation: CATTRLAGVYNEQFF.

This clone is a singleton in its sample. The CDR3 DNA is TGTGCCAGCAGCTTGCAGGGTGGGATTGAAGCTTTCTTT. Protein product: CASSLQGGIEAFF. The chain combines TRBV5-4 with TRBJ1-1, with TRBD1 as a possible D gene (5 bases). CDR1 is SGHNT and CDR2 is YYREEE in the germline V gene (reference sequence). This CDR3 comprises 13 residues. Trimming stripped 1 base from V and 7 bases from J, with 11 bases between.

V and J are TRBV5-6 and TRBJ2-7, with a weak D call TRBD2 (5 bases). Deletions cut 4 bases from V and 1 base from J, with 18 bases between. CDR1 and CDR2 (germline): SGHDT, YYEEEE. There are 16 residues in the CDR3. The CDR3 sequence is CASSPYGSWSSYEQYF. The CDR3 DNA reads TGTGCCAGCAGCCCCTATGGGAGTTGGAGTTCCTACGAGCAGTACTTC.

The chain joins TRBV6-2 or TRBV6-3 to TRBJ2-5; no reliable D call. CDR3 length: 13 residues. With 3 bases removed from V and 4 bases from J, the gap between germline ends came to 9 bases. Looked up from germline, CDR1 is MNHEY and CDR2 is SVGEGT. The CDR3 is CASSYGRPETQYF. As DNA, the CDR3 is TGTGCCAGCAGTTATGGCAGGCCAGAGACCCAGTACTTC.

The rearrangement uses TRBV6-5 and TRBJ1-1, with D tentatively TRBD1 (6 bases). Germline CDR1 is MNHEY and CDR2 is SVGAGI. The length of the CDR3 is 13 residues. Trimming left V 0 bases short and J 7 bases short, with 9 bases between. The CDR3 DNA reads as TGTGCCAGCAGTTACTCGACAGGCCTTGAAGCTTTCTTT. Translation gives CASSYSTGLEAFF.

The gene calls are TRBV7-8 and TRBJ2-7, with TRBD2 identical over 8 bases. V gave up 3 bases and J gave up 1 base; unmatched junction bases: 5. CDR1 and CDR2 (germline): SGHVS, FQNEAQ. CDR3 length equals 15 residues. The CDR3 region is CASSFAGGESYEQYF. CDR3 nucleotides: TGTGCCAGCAGCTTTGCGGGAGGAGAGTCCTACGAGCAGTACTTC. The full variable domain, with the rest looked up from reference TRBV7-8 and TRBJ2-7, is GAGVSQSPRYKVAKRGQDVALRCDPISGHVSLFWYQQALGQGPEFLTYFQNEAQLDKSGLPSDRFFAERPEGSVSTLKIQRTQQEDSAVYLCASSFAGGESYEQYFGPGTRLTVT.

The rearrangement joins TRBV6-2 or TRBV6-3 to TRBJ2-7; TRBD1 is a possible D gene (6 bases). The CDR3 is made up of 13 amino acids. Between the trimmed V and J ends, which lost 4 bases and 2 bases, there was a span of 9 bases. The germline V gene has CDR1 MNHEY and CDR2 SVGEGT. The CDR3 coding sequence is TGTGCCAGCAGTTTTCAGGGGCCCTACGAGCAGTACTTC. This sequence encodes CASSFQGPYEQYF.

In this sample, this clone turned up once. V gene TRBV5-1 combines with J gene TRBJ2-2; 10 bases agree with TRBD2. J was trimmed by 5 bases and V by 2 bases; bases with no gene match: 0. Germline CDR1 and CDR2: SGHRS and YFSETQ. The CDR3 contains 14 residues. The CDR3 DNA reads as TGCGCCAGCAGCTTACTAGCGGGAACCGGGGAGCTGTTTTTT. This sequence encodes CASSLLAGTGELFF.